The sequence of this TCR beta chain was determined in a study of OX40 agonist ivuxolimab in advanced cancers. Study overall: The patients received agonistic anti-OX40 (CD134) antibody ivuxolimab. Patients achieving partial responses numbered three: one hepatocellular carcinoma case and two cutaneous melanoma cases.

General study points: CD8+ T cells averaged more expanded clones than CD4+.

Germline-derived CDR1 and CDR2 are MNHNS and SASEGT. The V end lost 4 bases, the J end lost 6 bases, and 26 bases lay between the germline ends. This CDR3 has 18 amino acids. As to this clone: Its specificity is unknown.

Here immunoSEQ multiplex PCR was the method, and the copy in TCRdb shows in-frame clones only, minus some. The sample lists roughly 86,000 clones, 85% to 90% occurring once. On cycle 4 day 1 and cycle 7 day 1, as well as at baseline, blood was sampled. The chain carries TRBV6-1 and TRBJ2-3, with D hard to call. Sequences were derived from CD4+ or CD8+ T cells sorted from blood, sampled in a trial of the OX40 agonist ivuxolimab. This TCR came from an adult with an advanced solid tumor such as melanoma, head and neck, liver or kidney cancer. This chain's CDR3 is CASSASPLSRRARDTQYF. The CDR3 bases are TGTGCCAGCAGTGCCTCTCCCCTATCACGTAGGGCAAGGGATACGCAGTATTTT.